Detailed here is one TCR beta chain. Its antigen remains unknown. The sample originates from a study of Ad26.COV2.S vaccination and SARS-CoV-2 variants. In the study overall: Once or twice, 56 days apart, Ad26.COV2.S was delivered intramuscularly. Study-wide findings and caveats: People who got the vaccine had more spike-specific TCR breadth than people who got placebo. After vaccination, reports described spike-specific CD8+ and CD4+ T cell responses as showing substantial breadth.

As for treatment: some 20 received Ad26.COV2.S at low or high dose, single or two shots; 5 received placebo; per-sample allocation not given. Specimens were obtained on day 63 following the first vaccine or placebo injection. Sequenced by immunoSEQ multiplex PCR; TCRdb stores in-frame clones only, minus some. The sample contains 300,000 to 400,000 clones, around 87% of which appear only once. This CDR3 region has 12 residues. Looked up from germline, CDR1 is SGHNT and CDR2 is YYREEE (reference sequence). V was clipped by 2 bases and J by 2 bases, with 5 bases between them. The clonotype originates from a person aged 18-65 years who received the Ad26.COV2.S COVID-19 vaccine or a placebo. Sequences were derived from peripheral blood, sampled in a trial of Ad26.COV2.S vaccine versus placebo. The chain is built from TRBV5-4 and TRBJ2-7; D ambiguous. The DNA of the CDR3 is TGTGCCAGCAGCTTTGGGACCTACGAGCAGTACTTC. Protein product: CASSFGTYEQYF.